This T cell receptor beta chain was sequenced for a study of technical replicates of blood from a handful of donors. CDR1 and CDR2 (germline): SGDLS, YYNGEE. Trimming cost V 3 bases and J 6 bases; bases outside gene matches: 4. CDR3 size: 13 residues. TCRdb keeps only in-frame clones here, not all; method: immunoSEQ multiplex PCR. The sample has over 85,000 clones, 96% seen once. The sample consisted of T cells isolated from PBMCs. The source is a human donor in good health. The chain has TRBV9 and TRBJ2-7; 9 nucleotides match TRBD2. The CDR3 DNA sequence: TGTGCCAGCAGCGCGGGACTAGCAGGCGAGCAGTACTTC. It yields the protein CASSAGLAGEQYF.